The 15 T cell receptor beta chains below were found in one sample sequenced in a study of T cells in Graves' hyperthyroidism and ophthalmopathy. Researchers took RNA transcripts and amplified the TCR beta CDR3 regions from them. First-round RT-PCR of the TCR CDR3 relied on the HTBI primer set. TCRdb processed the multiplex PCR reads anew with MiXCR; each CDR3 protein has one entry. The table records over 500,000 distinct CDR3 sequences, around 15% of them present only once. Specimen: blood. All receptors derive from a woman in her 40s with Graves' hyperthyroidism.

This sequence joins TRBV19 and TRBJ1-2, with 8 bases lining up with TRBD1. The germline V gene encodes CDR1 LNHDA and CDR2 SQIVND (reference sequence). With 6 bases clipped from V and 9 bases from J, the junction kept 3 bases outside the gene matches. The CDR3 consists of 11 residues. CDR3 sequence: CASRTGDSYTF. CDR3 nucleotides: TGTGCCAGTAGGACAGGGGATAGCTACACCTTC.

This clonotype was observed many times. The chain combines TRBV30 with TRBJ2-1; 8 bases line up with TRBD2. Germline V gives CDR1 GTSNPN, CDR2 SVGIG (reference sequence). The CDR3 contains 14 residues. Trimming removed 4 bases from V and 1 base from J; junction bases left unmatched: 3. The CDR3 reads CAWNGRGSYNEQFF. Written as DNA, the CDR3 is TGTGCCTGGAACGGGAGGGGATCCTACAATGAGCAGTTCTTC.

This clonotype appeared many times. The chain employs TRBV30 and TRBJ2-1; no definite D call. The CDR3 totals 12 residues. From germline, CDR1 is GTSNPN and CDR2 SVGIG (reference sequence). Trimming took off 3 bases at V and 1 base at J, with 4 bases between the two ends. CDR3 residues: CAWRASYNEQFF. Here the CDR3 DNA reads TGTGCCTGGAGGGCGTCCTACAATGAGCAGTTCTTC.

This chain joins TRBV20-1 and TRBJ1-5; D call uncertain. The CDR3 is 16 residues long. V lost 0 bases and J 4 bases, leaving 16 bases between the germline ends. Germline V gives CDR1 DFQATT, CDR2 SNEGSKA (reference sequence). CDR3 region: CSARDLRLSSNQPQHF. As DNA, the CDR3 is TGCAGTGCTAGAGATCTTAGACTGAGCTCGAATCAGCCCCAGCATTTT.

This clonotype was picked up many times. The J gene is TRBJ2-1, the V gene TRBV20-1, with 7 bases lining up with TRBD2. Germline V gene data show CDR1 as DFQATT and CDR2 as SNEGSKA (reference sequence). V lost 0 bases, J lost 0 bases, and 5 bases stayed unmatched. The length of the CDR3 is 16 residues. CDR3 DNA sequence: TGCAGTGCTAGAGATAGGACTAGAGGCTCCTACAATGAGCAGTTCTTC. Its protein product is CSARDRTRGSYNEQFF.

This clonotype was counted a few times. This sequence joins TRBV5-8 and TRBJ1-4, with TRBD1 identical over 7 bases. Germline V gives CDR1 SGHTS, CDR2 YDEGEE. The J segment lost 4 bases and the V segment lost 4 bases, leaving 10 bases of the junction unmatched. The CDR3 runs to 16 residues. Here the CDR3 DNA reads TGTGCCAGCAGCAGGGCACAGGGGACTATTAATGAAAAACTGTTTTTT. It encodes CASSRAQGTINEKLFF.

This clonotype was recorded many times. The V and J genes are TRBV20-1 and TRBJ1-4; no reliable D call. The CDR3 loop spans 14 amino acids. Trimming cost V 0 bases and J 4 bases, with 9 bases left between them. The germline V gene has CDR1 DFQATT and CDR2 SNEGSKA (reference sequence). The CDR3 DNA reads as TGCAGTGCTAGAGATTGGCAGAGTAATGAAAAACTGTTTTTT. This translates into CSARDWQSNEKLFF.

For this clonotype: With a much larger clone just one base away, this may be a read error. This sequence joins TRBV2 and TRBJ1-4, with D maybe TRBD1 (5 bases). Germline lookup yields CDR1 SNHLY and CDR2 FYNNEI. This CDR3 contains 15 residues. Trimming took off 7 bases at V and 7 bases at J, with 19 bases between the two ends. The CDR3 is CASIPDGGWGEKLFF. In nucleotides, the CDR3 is TGTGCCAGCATCCCAGATGGGGGGTGGGGTGAAAAACTGTTTTTT.

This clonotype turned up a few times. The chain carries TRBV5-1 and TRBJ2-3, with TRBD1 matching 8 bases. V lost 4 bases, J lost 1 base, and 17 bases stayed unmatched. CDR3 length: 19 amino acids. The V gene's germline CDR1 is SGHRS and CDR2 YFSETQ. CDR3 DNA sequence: TGCGCCAGCAGCACCGGACAGGGAAGCGCCTGGAGCCGCACAGATACGCAGTATTTT. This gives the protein CASSTGQGSAWSRTDTQYF.

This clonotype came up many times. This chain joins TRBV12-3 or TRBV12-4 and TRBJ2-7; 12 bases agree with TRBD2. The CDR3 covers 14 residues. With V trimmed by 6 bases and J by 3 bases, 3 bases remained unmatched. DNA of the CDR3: TGTGCCAGCAGCCCTAGCGGGAGGGTCTACGAGCAGTACTTC. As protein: CASSPSGRVYEQYF.

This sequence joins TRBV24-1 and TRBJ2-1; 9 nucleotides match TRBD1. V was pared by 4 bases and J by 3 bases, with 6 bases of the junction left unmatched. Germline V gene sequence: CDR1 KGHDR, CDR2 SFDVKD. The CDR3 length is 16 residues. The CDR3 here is CATSEGRTGVYNEQFF. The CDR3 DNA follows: TGTGCCACCAGTGAGGGACGGACAGGGGTCTACAATGAGCAGTTCTTC.

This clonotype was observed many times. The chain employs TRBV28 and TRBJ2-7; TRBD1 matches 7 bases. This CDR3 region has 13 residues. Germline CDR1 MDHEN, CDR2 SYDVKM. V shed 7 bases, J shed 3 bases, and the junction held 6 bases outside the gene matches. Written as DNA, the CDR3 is TGTGCCAGCAAACGAGGGGGCTTCTACGAGCAGTACTTC. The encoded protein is CASKRGGFYEQYF.

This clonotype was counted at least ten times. The CDR3 DNA follows: TGCGCCAGCAGCTTGGATTCCGGGGGCTACGAGCAGTACTTC. Protein product: CASSLDSGGYEQYF. This sequence joins TRBV5-1 and TRBJ2-7, with D possibly TRBD2 on 6 matching bases. CDR3 length equals 14 residues. Germline V lookup: CDR1 SGHRS, CDR2 YFSETQ. V gave up 0 bases and J gave up 3 bases, with 10 bases separating them.

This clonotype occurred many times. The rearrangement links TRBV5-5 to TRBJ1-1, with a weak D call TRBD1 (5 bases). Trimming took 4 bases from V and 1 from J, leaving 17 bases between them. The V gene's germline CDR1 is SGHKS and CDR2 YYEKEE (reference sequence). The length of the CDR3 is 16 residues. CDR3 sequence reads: CASSPEAGGANTEAFF. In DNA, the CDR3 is TGTGCCAGCAGCCCGGAGGCAGGAGGGGCGAACACTGAAGCTTTCTTT.

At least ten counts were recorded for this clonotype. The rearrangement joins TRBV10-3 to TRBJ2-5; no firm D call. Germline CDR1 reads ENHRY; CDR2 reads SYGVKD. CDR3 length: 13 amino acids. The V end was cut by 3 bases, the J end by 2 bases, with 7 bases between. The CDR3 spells CAISERTQETQYF. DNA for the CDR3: TGTGCCATCAGTGAACGCACGCAAGAGACCCAGTACTTC.